The clone carrying this T cell receptor beta chain appeared many times. Germline CDR1 reads SGHRS; CDR2 reads YFSETQ. This CDR3 is built from 14 residues. V lost 3 bases and J lost 0, with 10 bases in between. This entry comes from a study of Graves' ophthalmopathy and Graves' hyperthyroidism. In this cohort, patients with other autoimmune diseases, uncontrolled infections, pregnancy or lactation were excluded. Diagnostic conclusions were grounded in clinical symptoms, serum thyroxine, TRAb, thyroid ultrasound and orbital computed tomography. Transcripts of RNA were the source for amplifying TCR beta CDR3 regions. The first-round RT-PCR employed HTBI primers together with the Qiagen OneStep RT-PCR kit. A multiplex PCR was then performed as the second round. MiXCR, run by TCRdb on the multiplex PCR reads, gives a single entry per CDR3 protein. The sample records over a million distinct CDR3 sequences, about 35% being singletons.

The clonotype was recovered from an adult man with Graves' hyperthyroidism. Sequenced material: peripheral blood or thyroid tissue (not recorded which). The rearrangement uses TRBV5-1 and TRBJ2-7; D remains unclear. CDR3 region: CASSSHTFSYEQYF. The DNA for the CDR3 is TGCGCCAGCAGCTCGCACACCTTCTCCTACGAGCAGTACTTC.